The T cell receptor (beta chain) under discussion was sequenced for a study of T cells after yellow fever vaccination (dated by TCRdb to about 2019). Notes on the research overall: Libraries from fractions with low cell numbers were prepared with the SMART-Seq v4 Ultra Low Input RNA kit. To track T-cell clones before and after primary and booster YFV17D yellow fever vaccination, bulk TCR alpha and beta repertoires were sequenced longitudinally. Two healthy male donors made up the cohort, one aged 18 to 30 years and the other aged 30 to 39 years. Blood was drawn at multiple timepoints before and after primary and secondary immunization, with bulk PBMC replicates and cell subsets isolated.

TCRdb shows the sequencer as Illumina NovaSeq 6000. TCR cDNA was synthesized by 5'RACE template switching, which introduced a universal primer site and unique molecular identifiers. cDNA synthesis was primed from both the TCR alpha and TCR beta constant segments. Library amplification involved two PCR steps, and the second step added sample barcodes and sequencing adapters. Sequencing of libraries was performed on Illumina HiSeq 2500 (2x100 bp) or NovaSeq (2x150 bp). The published analysis was carried out like this. Demultiplexing of reads and collapsing into UMI consensus sequences were performed with MIGEC, and V(D)J alignment was carried out with MiXCR. Using edgeR on replicate PBMC samples, clonotypes were called vaccine-responding if FDR was below 0.01 and the log2 fold change was above 5 up to day 15. CD4 or CD8 identity was assigned to each bulk clonotype according to whether the clonotype was present at higher abundance in the sequenced CD4 repertoire or the sequenced CD8 repertoire. TCRdb reprocessed the public reads (quality trimming at Q25 with fastp, clone calling with MiXCR) and kept in-frame beta chains. Identical CDR3 protein sequences are pooled into one entry, listed with their most common genes and DNA. The V and J calls, along with clone size, are taken from TCRdb and not from the paper's own processing. The sample records some 240,000 distinct CDR3 sequences, under 3.5% of which are singletons. The top ten hold around 3% of the sample.

Sample treatment or condition, as interpreted from the label and publication: live attenuated yellow fever vaccine strain. A standard Ficoll-Paque protocol was used to isolate PBMCs from peripheral blood. Dynabeads CD4 and CD8 positive selection kits were used to isolate the CD4 and CD8 T-cell fractions. TriZol was used to extract RNA from bulk PBMCs, from CD4 and CD8 fractions, and from dextramer-positive and dextramer-negative fractions. This clonotype was detected ten times or more. The antigen it binds to is not known. No much larger clone is present one base from it, and per-base qualities are unavailable. Overall study outcomes, separate from this receptor: The secondary T-cell response was weaker than the primary response but faster, peaking on day 5 instead of day 15. Because only a couple of donors were included in the study, the extent to which the findings can be generalized is limited. After the booster, most of the clones that had expanded following primary vaccination were detected again (almost 98% of CD4 and 80% to 90% of CD8), which suggests that memory was broadly maintained. FACS-sorted repertoires could contain abundant contaminating clonotypes from the bulk population, so computational filtering was required. A small fraction of clonotypes appeared in both the CD4 and CD8 compartments, likely as a result of convergent recombination.

Via the germline V gene (reference sequence), CDR1 is DFQATT and CDR2 SNEGSKA. Inclusive of the bounding cysteine and phenylalanine, the CDR3 is 17 residues long. Only the CDR3 DNA stays, 51 bases, in frame from base 1. V and J are trimmed by 1 base and 1 base, and the gene matches miss 8 bases of the junction. The input for sequencing was CD4+ T cells sorted from PBMCs, taken 10 days after the yellow fever booster vaccination. The clonotype originates from a man aged 18 to 35 who received the YFV17D yellow fever vaccine. The rearranged chain carries TRBV20-1 and TRBJ2-3, with 10 bases matching TRBD1. The nucleotide sequence is given as TGCAGTGCTAGAGGCACCGGGACAGGGGTGGGCACAGATACGCAGTATTTT. Its coded protein is CSARGTGTGVGTDTQYF.